Listed below are T cell receptor beta chains from one sample, sequenced in a study of blood T cell repertoires in COVID-19. The repertoire was sequenced with immunoSEQ multiplex PCR; TCRdb's copy has only in-frame clones and lacks some. The repertoire holds tens of thousands of clones, with around nine tenths as singletons. The specimen was peripheral blood. These TCRs come from a woman aged 55-69 years with COVID-19, enrolled during active disease. Both conserved end residues are part of each CDR3. D genes are given only for firm matches. For some rows the clone size is stated as once, few or many, or as a class when expanded; others skip it.

TRBV5-1,.,TRBJ2-1,.,CASSQTPYNEQFF,TGCGCCAGCAGCCAAACACCGTACAATGAGCAGTTCTTC
TRBV6-5,.,TRBJ1-1,.,CASSYPGGNTEAFF,TGTGCCAGCAGTTACCCCGGAGGGAACACTGAAGCTTTCTTT
TRBV28,TRBD1,TRBJ2-5,.,CACRGGAKQTQYF,TGTGCCTGCAGAGGGGGCGCGAAACAGACCCAGTACTTC
TRBV30,.,TRBJ1-2,once,CAWSNSNYGYTF,TGTGCCTGGAGTAACTCTAACTATGGCTACACCTTC
TRBV3-1/TRBV3-2,.,TRBJ2-1,.,CASSPIGAPYNEQFF,TGTGCCAGCAGCCCCATAGGGGCCCCCTACAATGAGCAGTTCTTC
TRBV4-1,.,TRBJ1-4,.,CASSRASGYEKLFF,TGCGCCAGCAGCCGGGCGTCGGGGTATGAAAAACTGTTTTTT
TRBV18,.,TRBJ1-5,.,CASSSDISNQPQHF,TGTGCCAGCTCATCTGACATTAGCAATCAGCCCCAGCATTTT
TRBV7-9,.,TRBJ1-1,few,CASSLGYGRGLKVNTEAFF,TGTGCCAGCAGCTTAGGTTACGGCCGGGGATTGAAAGTGAACACTGAAGCTTTCTTT
TRBV5-4,TRBD1,TRBJ2-1,.,CASSYQGALYNEQFF,TGTGCCAGCAGCTACCAGGGGGCGCTTTACAATGAGCAGTTCTTC
TRBV11-3,.,TRBJ2-1,once,CASSLEVISRNEQFF,TGTGCCAGCAGCTTAGAGGTTATTAGTCGCAATGAGCAGTTCTTC
TRBV14,.,TRBJ2-5,.,CASSHDPSAYQETQYF,TGTGCCAGCAGCCACGATCCTAGCGCGTACCAAGAGACCCAGTACTTC
TRBV5-1,TRBD1,TRBJ1-6,.,CASSWQGARNSPLHF,TGCGCCAGCAGCTGGCAGGGGGCGAGGAATTCACCCCTCCACTTT
TRBV24-1,TRBD1,TRBJ1-2,.,CATSRQGDYGYTF,TGTGCCACCAGCCGACAGGGGGACTATGGCTACACCTTC
TRBV9,.,TRBJ2-1,few,CASSGLASVYNEQFF,TGTGCCAGCAGCGGGTTGGCTAGCGTCTACAATGAGCAGTTCTTC
TRBV5-6,.,TRBJ2-3,.,CASGAGDTQYF,TGTGCCAGCGGGGCCGGGGATACGCAGTATTTT
TRBV15,TRBD1,TRBJ1-2,.,CATSRGGTGDDYGYTF,TGTGCCACCAGCAGAGGCGGGACAGGGGATGACTATGGCTACACCTTC
TRBV7-9,.,TRBJ1-1,.,CASQRADTEAFF,TGTGCCAGCCAGAGGGCGGACACTGAAGCTTTCTTT
TRBV2,.,TRBJ2-7,.,CASSRTDVSEQYF,TGTGCCAGCAGTCGGACAGACGTCTCCGAGCAGTACTTC
TRBV12-5,.,TRBJ2-1,.,CASGPDFTEQFF,TGTGCTAGTGGCCCCGACTTCACCGAGCAGTTCTTC
TRBV9,.,TRBJ2-2,.,CASSVASGATGELFF,TGTGCCAGCAGCGTAGCATCAGGCGCAACCGGGGAGCTGTTTTTT
TRBV18,.,TRBJ1-4,.,CASSPERVGEKLFF,TGTGCCAGCTCACCAGAGAGGGTTGGTGAAAAACTGTTTTTT
TRBV10-3,TRBD1,TRBJ1-4,.,CAISEGGAYEKLFF,TGTGCCATCAGTGAAGGGGGCGCTTATGAAAAACTGTTTTTT
TRBV30,TRBD1,TRBJ1-3,.,CAWTGGISGNTIYF,TGTGCCTGGACAGGGGGAATTTCTGGAAACACCATATATTTT
TRBV10-3,TRBD2,TRBJ2-3,.,CATVSGRALGTDTQYF,TGTGCCACGGTTAGCGGGAGGGCCCTTGGGACAGATACGCAGTATTTT
TRBV29-1,TRBD2,TRBJ2-5,.,CSVFGGRPQETQYF,TGCAGCGTTTTTGGCGGGAGGCCTCAAGAGACCCAGTACTTC
TRBV27,.,TRBJ2-1,.,CASSHTNNEQFF,TGTGCCAGCAGCCATACTAACAATGAGCAGTTCTTC
TRBV3-1/TRBV3-2,.,TRBJ1-5,.,CASSSQPGVQGPQHF,TGTGCCAGCAGCTCTCAACCGGGGGTCCAAGGACCCCAGCATTTT
TRBV9,.,TRBJ1-1,.,CASSVGQLDTEAFF,TGTGCCAGCAGCGTTGGCCAGTTGGACACTGAAGCTTTCTTT
TRBV29-1,TRBD2,TRBJ2-5,.,CSVVTSGRGTQYF,TGCAGCGTTGTCACTAGCGGGAGGGGGACCCAGTACTTC
TRBV15,TRBD2,TRBJ2-2,.,CATSRELAGVTGELFF,TGTGCCACCAGCAGAGAACTAGCGGGAGTTACCGGGGAGCTGTTTTTT